One and the same sample provided the 20 T cell receptor beta chains below, sequenced in a study of immune evolution from preneoplasia to lung adenocarcinoma. Sequenced by immunoSEQ multiplex PCR; TCRdb stores in-frame clones only, minus some. The sample yields about 5,600 clones, over 70% seen once. Sequenced sample: FFPE lung adenocarcinoma in situ tissue. These receptors originate from a person aged 60-79 years with lung adenocarcinoma.

The genes are TRBV6-5 and TRBJ2-3; unclear D gene. The CDR3 runs to 14 residues. Germline CDR1 MNHEY, CDR2 SVGAGI. The V gene lost 5 bases and the J gene lost 1 base, with 10 bases spanning the gap. Here the CDR3 reads CASSRSLRTDTQYF. The CDR3 coding sequence is TGTGCCAGCAGTCGAAGCCTTCGCACAGATACGCAGTATTTT.

This clone appeared a few times. The V gene is TRBV6-6, the J gene TRBJ2-7; 7 bases agree with TRBD1. The ends lost 4 bases at V and 6 bases at J; junction bases unmatched: 9. The CDR3 sequence is 14 residues long. Germline values: CDR1 MNHNY, CDR2 SVGAGI (reference sequence). The CDR3 DNA follows: TGTGCCAGCAGTTCGACAGGGTTGAACGGCGAGCAGTACTTC. Protein: CASSSTGLNGEQYF.

This sequence joins TRBV5-8 and TRBJ1-2; D ambiguous. Germline V CDR1 and CDR2: SGHTS, YDEGEE. This CDR3 is built from 13 residues. The V gene lost 0 bases and the J gene lost 5 bases, with 8 bases spanning the gap. The DNA for the CDR3 is TGTGCCAGCAGCTTGGGGCGGGGATATGGCTACACCTTC. It translates to CASSLGRGYGYTF.

The V call is TRBV11-3, the J call TRBJ1-2; unclear D gene. The CDR3 totals 14 residues. Deletions cut 4 bases from V and 0 bases from J, with 9 bases between. The germline gives CDR1 SGHNT, CDR2 YENEEA. The CDR3 loop is CASSSGAANYGYTF. CDR3 coding DNA: TGTGCCAGCAGCTCAGGAGCTGCTAACTATGGCTACACCTTC.

CDR3 residues: CASSGQGVTEAFF. DNA of the CDR3: TGTGCCAGCAGCGGACAGGGGGTAACTGAAGCTTTCTTT. The V gene is TRBV7-2, the J gene TRBJ1-1, with 10 nucleotides matching TRBD1. The junction had 2 bases not matched to a gene; V was cut back by 5 bases and J by 5 bases. The CDR3 loop spans 13 amino acids. In germline, CDR1 is SGHTA, CDR2 FQGNSA.

V usage is TRBV7-9 and J usage is TRBJ1-6; D perhaps matches TRBD1 (6 bases). Germline V gene lookup returns CDR1 SEHNR and CDR2 FQNEAQ (reference sequence). Trimming pared 5 bases from V and 9 bases from J, leaving 14 bases between. The CDR3 has 14 amino acids. The CDR3 is CASSATTGFSPLHF. In nucleotides, the CDR3 is TGTGCCAGCAGCGCCACAACAGGGTTTTCACCCCTCCACTTT.

This rearrangement joins TRBV2 to TRBJ2-3; possibly TRBD1 for D (6 bases). Germline lookup yields CDR1 SNHLY and CDR2 FYNNEI. The CDR3 runs to 15 residues. With 3 bases removed from V and 3 bases from J, the gap between germline ends came to 13 bases. DNA of the CDR3: TGTGCCAGCAGTGACCCGGGACACAAGACAGATACGCAGTATTTT. Its translation: CASSDPGHKTDTQYF.

The chain has TRBV18 and TRBJ2-7; the match to TRBD2 covers 10 bases. Per the germline V gene, CDR1 is KGHSH and CDR2 is LQKENI. CDR3 length equals 15 residues. With V trimmed by 3 bases and J by 6 bases, 8 bases remained unmatched. CDR3: CASSPKSGGAGEQYF. As DNA, the CDR3 is TGTGCCAGCTCACCGAAAAGCGGGGGGGCCGGCGAGCAGTACTTC.

The V and J genes are TRBV5-1 and TRBJ1-3; 8 positions match TRBD1. Trimming cost V 4 bases and J 0 bases; bases outside gene matches: 6. This CDR3 has 16 residues. Germline CDR1 is SGHRS and CDR2 is YFSETQ. The CDR3 reads CASSLNTGGSGNTIYF. The DNA of the CDR3 is TGCGCCAGCAGCCTGAACACAGGGGGCTCTGGAAACACCATATATTTT.

This rearrangement joins TRBV9 to TRBJ2-7; D call uncertain. Germline V gene sequence: CDR1 SGDLS, CDR2 YYNGEE. The CDR3 has 13 amino acids. V was shortened by 9 bases and J by 6 bases, with 19 bases between the two germline ends. Written as DNA, the CDR3 is TGTGCCATTCTCGCTATGGTTCCGGGCGAGCAGTACTTC. It encodes CAILAMVPGEQYF.

The genes are TRBV7-2 and TRBJ1-1; 7 bases map to TRBD1. Germline V lookup: CDR1 SGHTA, CDR2 FQGNSA. V lost 8 bases, J lost 4 bases, and 10 bases stayed unmatched. CDR3 length: 14 residues. CDR3 sequence (DNA): TGTGCCAGCGGAAAAGGGGGCCGGGGCACTGAAGCTTTCTTT. Translated, it gives CASGKGGRGTEAFF.

The chain is built from TRBV21-1 and TRBJ2-7; the D call TRBD1 from the table was never checked on the DNA. TRBV21-1 represents a pseudogene. There are 15 residues in the CDR3. The CDR3 sequence is CASSWDRVSPYEQYF. The CDR3 coding sequence is TGTGCCAGCAGCTGGGACAGGGTGAGTCCCTACGAGCAGTACTTC.

This chain joins TRBV2 and TRBJ2-3; D possibly corresponds to TRBD1 (6 bases). Trimming took off 6 bases at V and 6 bases at J, with 16 bases between the two ends. The germline gives CDR1 SNHLY, CDR2 FYNNEI. The CDR3 covers 14 residues. The CDR3 nucleotides read TGTGCCAGCAGGAATCAGGGGTCACTCGATACGCAGTATTTT. The encoded protein is CASRNQGSLDTQYF. The whole variable domain, filled in from reference TRBV2 and TRBJ2-3, reads EPEVTQTPSHQVTQMGQEVILRCVPISNHLYFYWYRQILGQKVEFLVSFYNNEISEKSEIFDDQFSVERPDGSNFTLKIRSTKLEDSAMYFCASRNQGSLDTQYFGPGTRLTVL.

CDR3 loop: CASSPPQGVGTEAFF. DNA for the CDR3: TGTGCCAGCAGCCCCCCACAGGGGGTAGGAACTGAAGCTTTCTTT. This chain joins TRBV6-5 and TRBJ1-1, with TRBD1 identical over 8 bases. Per germline, CDR1 MNHEY and CDR2 SVGAGI. J was trimmed by 5 bases and V by 6 bases; bases with no gene match: 11. The CDR3 covers 15 residues.

Only one count was recorded for this clone. This chain joins TRBV4-1 and TRBJ2-7; TRBD1 matches at 8 bases. V lost 4 bases and J lost 0; bases outside the gene matches: 5. Germline V gives CDR1 MGHRA, CDR2 YSYEKL. The CDR3 length is 15 residues. In DNA form, the CDR3 reads TGCGCCAGCAGCCCACGGACAGGGAGCTCCTACGAGCAGTACTTC. This codes for CASSPRTGSSYEQYF.

This clone was seen a handful of times. V gene TRBV4-1 combines with J gene TRBJ2-6; 7 positions agree with TRBD1. The J segment lost 0 bases and the V segment lost 0 bases, leaving 8 bases of the junction unmatched. Germline CDR1 MGHRA, CDR2 YSYEKL. The CDR3 has 19 residues. The CDR3: CASSQDVGGQYSGANVLTF. DNA of the CDR3: TGCGCCAGCAGCCAAGACGTAGGGGGACAGTACTCTGGGGCCAACGTCCTGACTTTC.

The gene calls are TRBV7-6 and TRBJ1-6; D not resolved. V shed 1 base and J shed 0 bases, with 7 bases lying between them. Germline values: CDR1 SGHVS, CDR2 FNYEAQ. This CDR3 spans 16 amino acids. CDR3 sequence reads: CASSLGTSSYNSPLHF. The CDR3 bases are TGTGCCAGCAGCTTAGGCACTAGCTCCTATAATTCACCCCTCCACTTT.

There are a few counts of this clone. The chain has TRBV9 and TRBJ1-1, with 7 bases aligning to TRBD1. V shed 3 bases and J 7 bases; nucleotides not matched to a gene: 3. Germline V gives CDR1 SGDLS, CDR2 YYNGEE. This CDR3 has 12 amino acids. CDR3 nucleotides: TGTGCCAGCAGCGAAAACAGGGGTGAAGCTTTCTTT. Translation: CASSENRGEAFF.

The chain carries TRBV7-9 and TRBJ1-1; no clear D. The CDR3 length is 13 residues. Trimming pared 1 base from V and 8 bases from J, leaving 11 bases between. Germline lookup yields CDR1 SEHNR and CDR2 FQNEAQ (reference sequence). The CDR3 DNA reads TGTGCCAGCAGCTTAGTGGGGTCGGGGGAAGCTTTCTTT. Its translation: CASSLVGSGEAFF.

This clone was seen only a few times. This chain's CDR3 is CSVEVQGEKLFF. Here the CDR3 DNA reads TGCAGCGTTGAAGTGCAAGGGGAAAAACTGTTTTTT. The chain has TRBV29-1 and TRBJ1-4; D unresolved. There are 12 residues in the CDR3. The germline V gene encodes CDR1 SQVTM and CDR2 ANQGSEA. V was shortened by 1 base and J by 8 bases, with 8 bases between the two germline ends.